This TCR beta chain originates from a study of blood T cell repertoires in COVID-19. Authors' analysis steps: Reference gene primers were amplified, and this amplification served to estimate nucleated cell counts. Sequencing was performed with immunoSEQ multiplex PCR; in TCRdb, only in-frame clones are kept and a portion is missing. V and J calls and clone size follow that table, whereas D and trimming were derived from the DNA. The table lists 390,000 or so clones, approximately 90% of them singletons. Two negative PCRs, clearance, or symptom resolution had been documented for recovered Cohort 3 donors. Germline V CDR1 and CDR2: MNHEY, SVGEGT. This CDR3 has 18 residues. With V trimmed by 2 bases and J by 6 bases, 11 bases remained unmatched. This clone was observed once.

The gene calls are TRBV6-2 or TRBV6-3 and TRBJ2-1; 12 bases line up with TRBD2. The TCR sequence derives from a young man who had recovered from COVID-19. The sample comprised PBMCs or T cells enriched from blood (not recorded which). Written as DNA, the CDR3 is TGTGCCAGCAGTTACCCACTGTGGACTAGCGGGAACCGCAATGAGCAGTTCTTC. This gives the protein CASSYPLWTSGNRNEQFF.